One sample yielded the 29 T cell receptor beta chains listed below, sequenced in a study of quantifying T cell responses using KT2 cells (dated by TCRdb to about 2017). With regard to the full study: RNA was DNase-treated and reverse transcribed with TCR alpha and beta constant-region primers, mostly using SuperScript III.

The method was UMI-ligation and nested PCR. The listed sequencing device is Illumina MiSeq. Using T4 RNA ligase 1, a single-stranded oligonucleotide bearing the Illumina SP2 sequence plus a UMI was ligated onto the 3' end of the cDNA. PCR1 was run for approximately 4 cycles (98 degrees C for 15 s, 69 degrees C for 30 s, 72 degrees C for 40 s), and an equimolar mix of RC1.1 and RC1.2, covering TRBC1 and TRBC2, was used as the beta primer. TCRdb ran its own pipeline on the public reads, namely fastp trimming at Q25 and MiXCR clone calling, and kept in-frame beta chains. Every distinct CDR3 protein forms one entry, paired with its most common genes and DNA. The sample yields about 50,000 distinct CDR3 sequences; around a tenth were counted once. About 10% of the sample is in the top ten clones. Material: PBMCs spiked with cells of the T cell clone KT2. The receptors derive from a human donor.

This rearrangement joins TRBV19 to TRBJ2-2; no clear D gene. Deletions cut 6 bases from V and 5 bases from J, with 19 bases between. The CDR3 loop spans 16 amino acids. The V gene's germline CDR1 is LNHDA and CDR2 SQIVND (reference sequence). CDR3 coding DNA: TGTGCCAGTAGCGCGGCCGGGCCCCGATTTACCGGGGAGCTGTTTTTT. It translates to CASSAAGPRFTGELFF.

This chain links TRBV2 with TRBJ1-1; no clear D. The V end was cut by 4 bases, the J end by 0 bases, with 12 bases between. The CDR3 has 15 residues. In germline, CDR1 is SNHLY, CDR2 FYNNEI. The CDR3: CASSGYREMNTEAFF. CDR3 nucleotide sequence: TGTGCCAGCAGTGGATACAGAGAGATGAACACTGAAGCTTTCTTT.

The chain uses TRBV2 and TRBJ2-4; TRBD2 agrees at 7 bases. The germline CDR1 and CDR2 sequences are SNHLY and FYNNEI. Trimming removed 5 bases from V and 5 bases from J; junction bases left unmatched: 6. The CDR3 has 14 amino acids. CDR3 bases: TGTGCCAGCAGTTTGCAGGGAGGGGAAAACATTCAGTACTTC. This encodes CASSLQGGENIQYF.

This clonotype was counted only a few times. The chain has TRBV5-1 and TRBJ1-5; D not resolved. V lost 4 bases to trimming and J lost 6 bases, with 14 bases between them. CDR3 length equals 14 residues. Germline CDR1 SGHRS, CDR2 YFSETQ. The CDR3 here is CASSPSSGVQPQHF. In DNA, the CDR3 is TGCGCCAGCAGCCCATCCTCCGGGGTTCAGCCCCAGCATTTT.

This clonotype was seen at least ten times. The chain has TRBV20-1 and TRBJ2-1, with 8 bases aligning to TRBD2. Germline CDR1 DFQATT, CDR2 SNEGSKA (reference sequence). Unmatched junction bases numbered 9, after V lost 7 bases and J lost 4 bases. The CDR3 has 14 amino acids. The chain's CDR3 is CSVVGGGLYNEQFF. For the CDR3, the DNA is TGCAGTGTAGTTGGCGGGGGGCTGTACAATGAGCAGTTCTTC.

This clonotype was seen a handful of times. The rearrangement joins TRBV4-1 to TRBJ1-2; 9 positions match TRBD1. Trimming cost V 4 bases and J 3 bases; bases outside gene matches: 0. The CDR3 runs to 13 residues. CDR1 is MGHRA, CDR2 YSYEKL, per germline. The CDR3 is CASSRTGDYGYTF. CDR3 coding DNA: TGCGCCAGCAGCCGGACAGGGGACTATGGCTACACCTTC.

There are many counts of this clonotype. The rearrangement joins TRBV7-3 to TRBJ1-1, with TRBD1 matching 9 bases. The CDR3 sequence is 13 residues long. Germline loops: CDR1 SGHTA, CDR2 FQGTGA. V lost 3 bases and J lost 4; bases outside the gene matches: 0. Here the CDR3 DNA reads TGTGCCAGCAGCTTGACAGGGGGCACTGAAGCTTTCTTT. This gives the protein CASSLTGGTEAFF.

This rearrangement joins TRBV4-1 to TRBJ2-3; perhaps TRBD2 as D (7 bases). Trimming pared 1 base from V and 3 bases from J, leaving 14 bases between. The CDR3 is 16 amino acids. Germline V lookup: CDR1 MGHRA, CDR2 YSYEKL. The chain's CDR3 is CASSQGGRGVTDTQYF. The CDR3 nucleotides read TGCGCCAGCAGCCAAGGAGGGAGGGGGGTGACAGATACGCAGTATTTT.

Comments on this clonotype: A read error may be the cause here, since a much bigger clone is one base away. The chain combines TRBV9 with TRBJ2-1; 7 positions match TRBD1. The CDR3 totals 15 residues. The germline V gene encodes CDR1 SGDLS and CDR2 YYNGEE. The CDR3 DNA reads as TGTGCCGGCAGCGCAACAGGGGCTAACTACAATGAGCAGTTCTTC. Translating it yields CAGSATGANYNEQFF.

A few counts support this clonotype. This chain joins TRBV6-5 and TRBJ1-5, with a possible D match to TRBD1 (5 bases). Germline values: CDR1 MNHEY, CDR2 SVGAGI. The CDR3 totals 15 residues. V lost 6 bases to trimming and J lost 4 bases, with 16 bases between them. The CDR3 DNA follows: TGTGCCAGCAGATCGGGGGGGGTCAGTAATCAGCCCCAGCATTTT. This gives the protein CASRSGGVSNQPQHF.

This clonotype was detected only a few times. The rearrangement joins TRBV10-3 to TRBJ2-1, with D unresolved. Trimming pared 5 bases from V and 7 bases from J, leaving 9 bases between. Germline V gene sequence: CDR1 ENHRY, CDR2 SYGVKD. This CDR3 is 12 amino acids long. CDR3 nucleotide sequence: TGTGCCATCAGTTCCGCAACAAATGAGCAGTTCTTC. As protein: CAISSATNEQFF.

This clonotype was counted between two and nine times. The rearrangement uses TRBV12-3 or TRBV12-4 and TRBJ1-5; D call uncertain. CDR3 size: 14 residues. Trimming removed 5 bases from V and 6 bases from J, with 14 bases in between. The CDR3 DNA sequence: TGTGCCAGCAGTCCGCTTACTACGGGTCAGCCCCAGCATTTT. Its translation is CASSPLTTGQPQHF.

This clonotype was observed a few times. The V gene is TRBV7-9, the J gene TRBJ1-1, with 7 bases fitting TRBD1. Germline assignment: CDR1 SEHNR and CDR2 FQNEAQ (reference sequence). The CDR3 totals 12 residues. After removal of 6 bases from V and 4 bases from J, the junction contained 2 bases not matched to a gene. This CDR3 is CASSPGGTEAFF. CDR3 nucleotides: TGTGCCAGCAGTCCAGGGGGCACTGAAGCTTTCTTT.

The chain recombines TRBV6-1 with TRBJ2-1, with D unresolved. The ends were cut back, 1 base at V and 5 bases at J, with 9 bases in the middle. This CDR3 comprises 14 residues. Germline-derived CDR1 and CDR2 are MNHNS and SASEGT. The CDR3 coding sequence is TGTGCCAGCAGTGAAGGTACGGATCACAATGAGCAGTTCTTC. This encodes CASSEGTDHNEQFF.

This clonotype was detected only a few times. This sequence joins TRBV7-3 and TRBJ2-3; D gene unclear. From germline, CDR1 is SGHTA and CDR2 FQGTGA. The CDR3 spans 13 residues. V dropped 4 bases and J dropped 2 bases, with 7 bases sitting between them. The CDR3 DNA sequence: TGTGCCAGCAGCTCCAGGACCACAGATACGCAGTATTTT. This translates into CASSSRTTDTQYF.

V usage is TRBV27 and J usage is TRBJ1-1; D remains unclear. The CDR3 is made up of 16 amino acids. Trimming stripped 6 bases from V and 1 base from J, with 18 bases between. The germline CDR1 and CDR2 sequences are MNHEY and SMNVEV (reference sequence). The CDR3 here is CASSSPGYEGNTEAFF. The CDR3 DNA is TGTGCCAGCAGCTCTCCGGGGTATGAGGGGAACACTGAAGCTTTCTTT.

CDR3 nucleotides: TGTGCCTGGAGCCCATCGGGACGGACCTATGGCTACACCTTC. It is translated as CAWSPSGRTYGYTF. V gene TRBV30 combines with J gene TRBJ1-2; a possible D gene is TRBD1 (5 bases). V lost 3 bases and J 4 bases, leaving 15 bases between the germline ends. Germline loops: CDR1 GTSNPN, CDR2 SVGIG (reference sequence). This CDR3 comprises 14 residues.

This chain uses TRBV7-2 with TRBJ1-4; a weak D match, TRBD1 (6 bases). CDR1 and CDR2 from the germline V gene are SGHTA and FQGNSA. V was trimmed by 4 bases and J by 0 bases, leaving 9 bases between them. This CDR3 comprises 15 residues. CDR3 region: CASSSGVATNEKLFF. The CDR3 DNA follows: TGTGCCAGCAGCTCAGGGGTGGCAACTAATGAAAAACTGTTTTTT.

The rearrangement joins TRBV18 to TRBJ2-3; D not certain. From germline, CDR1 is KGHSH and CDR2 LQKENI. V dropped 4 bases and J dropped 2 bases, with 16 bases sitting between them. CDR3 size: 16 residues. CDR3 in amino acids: CASSLTRPYPTDTQYF. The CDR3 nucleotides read TGTGCCAGCTCACTCACCCGTCCGTACCCCACAGATACGCAGTATTTT. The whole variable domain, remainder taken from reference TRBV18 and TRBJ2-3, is NAGVMQNPRHLVRRRGQEARLRCSPMKGHSHVYWYRQLPEEGLKFMVYLQKENIIDESGMPKERFSAEFPKEGPSILRIQQVVRGDSAAYFCASSLTRPYPTDTQYFGPGTRLTVL.

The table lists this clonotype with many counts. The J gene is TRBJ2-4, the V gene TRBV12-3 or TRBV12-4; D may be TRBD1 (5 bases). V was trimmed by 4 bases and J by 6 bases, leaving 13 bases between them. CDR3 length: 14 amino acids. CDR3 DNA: TGTGCCAGCAGTTCCCTAGGAAGGGGAAACATTCAGTACTTC. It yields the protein CASSSLGRGNIQYF.

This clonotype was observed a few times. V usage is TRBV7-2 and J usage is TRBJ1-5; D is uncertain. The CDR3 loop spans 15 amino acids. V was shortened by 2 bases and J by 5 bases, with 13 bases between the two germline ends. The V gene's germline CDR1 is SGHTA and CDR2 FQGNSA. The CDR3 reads CASSLRYGGDQPQHF. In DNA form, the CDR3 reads TGTGCCAGCAGCTTAAGATATGGTGGGGATCAGCCCCAGCATTTT.

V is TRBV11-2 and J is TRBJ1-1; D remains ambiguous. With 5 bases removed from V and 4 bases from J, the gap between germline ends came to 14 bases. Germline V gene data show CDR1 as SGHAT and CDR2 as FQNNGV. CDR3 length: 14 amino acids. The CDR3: CASSPLGCATEAFF. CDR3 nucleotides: TGTGCCAGCAGCCCCCTCGGGTGTGCCACTGAAGCTTTCTTT.

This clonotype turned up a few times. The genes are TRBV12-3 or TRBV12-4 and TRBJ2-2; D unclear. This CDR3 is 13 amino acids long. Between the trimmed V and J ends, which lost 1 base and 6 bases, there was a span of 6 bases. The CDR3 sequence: CASSLVPSGELFF. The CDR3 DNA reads TGTGCCAGCAGTTTAGTCCCCTCCGGGGAGCTGTTTTTT.

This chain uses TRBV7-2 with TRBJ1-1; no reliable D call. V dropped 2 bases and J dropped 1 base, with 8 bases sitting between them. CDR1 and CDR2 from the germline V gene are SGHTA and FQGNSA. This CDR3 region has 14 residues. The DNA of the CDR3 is TGTGCCAGCAGCTTATATGGACCGAACACTGAAGCTTTCTTT. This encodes CASSLYGPNTEAFF.

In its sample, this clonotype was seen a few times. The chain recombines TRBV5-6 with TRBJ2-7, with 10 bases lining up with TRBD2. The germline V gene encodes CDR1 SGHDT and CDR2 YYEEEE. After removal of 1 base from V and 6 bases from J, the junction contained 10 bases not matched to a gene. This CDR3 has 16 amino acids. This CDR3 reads CASSLWASGSTGEQYF. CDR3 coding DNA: TGTGCCAGCAGCTTGTGGGCTAGCGGGAGTACCGGCGAGCAGTACTTC. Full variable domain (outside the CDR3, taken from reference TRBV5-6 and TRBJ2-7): DAGVTQSPTHLIKTRGQQVTLRCSPKSGHDTVSWYQQALGQGPQFIFQYYEEEERQRGNFPDRFSGHQFPNYSSELNVNALLLGDSALYLCASSLWASGSTGEQYFGPGTRLTVT.

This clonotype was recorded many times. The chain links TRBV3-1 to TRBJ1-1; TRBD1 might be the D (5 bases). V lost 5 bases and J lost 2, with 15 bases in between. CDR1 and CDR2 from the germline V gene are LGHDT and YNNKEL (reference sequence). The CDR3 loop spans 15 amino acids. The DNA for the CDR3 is TGTGCCAGCAGCTCCGGTGGGACTAGTAACACTGAAGCTTTCTTT. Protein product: CASSSGGTSNTEAFF.

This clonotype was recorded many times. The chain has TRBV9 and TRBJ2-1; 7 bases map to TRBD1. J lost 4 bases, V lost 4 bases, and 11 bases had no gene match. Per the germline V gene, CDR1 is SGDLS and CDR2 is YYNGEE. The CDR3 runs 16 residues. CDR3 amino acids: CASSPSGGQLYNEQFF. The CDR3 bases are TGTGCCAGCAGCCCGAGTGGGGGACAGTTATACAATGAGCAGTTCTTC.

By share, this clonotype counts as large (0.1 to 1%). The CDR3 reads CASAQTAGGGDTQYF. The CDR3 region has the DNA TGCGCCAGCGCTCAAACAGCGGGAGGGGGAGATACGCAGTATTTT. The V call is TRBV4-3, the J call TRBJ2-3; 10 bases are a match to TRBD2. The V and J ends lost 8 bases and 5 bases, in that order; junction bases with no gene match: 10. CDR1 LGHNA and CDR2 YSLEER come from the germline V gene. The CDR3 is made up of 15 amino acids.

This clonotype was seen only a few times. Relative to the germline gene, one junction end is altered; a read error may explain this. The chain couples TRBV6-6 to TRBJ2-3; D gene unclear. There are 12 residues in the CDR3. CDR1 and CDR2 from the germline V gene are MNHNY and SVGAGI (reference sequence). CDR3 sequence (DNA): TGTGCCAGCAGCCTCCCCCGCGGTACGCTGTATTTT. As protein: CASSLPRGTLYF.